These 8 T cell receptor beta chains were all obtained from the same sample, sequenced in a study of cytomegalovirus exposure and HLA in healthy donors. The data were produced by immunoSEQ multiplex PCR, yet TCRdb's version contains in-frame clones alone and is incomplete. The sample has 230,000 or so clones; around 88% are singletons. The sample comprised PBMCs. These receptors were collected from a woman aged 18-30 years in good health and CMV-seronegative.

The chain joins TRBV29-1 to TRBJ2-2; D perhaps matches TRBD1 (5 bases). The CDR3 covers 13 residues. Between the trimmed V and J ends, which lost 5 bases and 6 bases, there was a span of 13 bases. Germline lookup yields CDR1 SQVTM and CDR2 ANQGSEA. The chain's CDR3 is CSVSQGTAGELFF. As DNA, the CDR3 is TGCAGCGTTTCCCAGGGAACTGCCGGGGAGCTGTTTTTT.

The J gene is TRBJ1-2, the V gene TRBV4-1; a possible D gene is TRBD1 (6 bases). Germline V gene lookup returns CDR1 MGHRA and CDR2 YSYEKL. The V end lost 0 bases, the J end lost 7 bases, and 12 bases lay between the germline ends. CDR3 size: 14 residues. The CDR3: CASSQDQGRGGYTF. The CDR3, as DNA: TGCGCCAGCAGCCAAGATCAGGGGCGAGGTGGCTACACCTTC.

This clone occurred once. This chain uses TRBV13 with TRBJ1-1; 9 bases map to TRBD1. The CDR3 has 14 amino acids. The germline V gene has CDR1 PRHDT and CDR2 FYEKMQ (reference sequence). The trim removed 5 bases at V and 1 base at J, leaving 2 bases unmatched. The CDR3 DNA follows: TGTGCCAGCAGCGTGGGACAGGGGAACACTGAAGCTTTCTTT. Translated, it gives CASSVGQGNTEAFF.

This rearrangement joins TRBV5-4 to TRBJ2-6, with 9 bases aligning to TRBD1. The junction had 7 bases not matched to a gene; V was cut back by 3 bases and J by 0 bases. Germline loops: CDR1 SGHNT, CDR2 YYREEE (reference sequence). The CDR3 loop spans 18 amino acids. The CDR3 here is CASSWGQGSISGANVLTF. The CDR3 DNA follows: TGTGCCAGCAGCTGGGGACAGGGATCGATCTCTGGGGCCAACGTCCTGACTTTC.

The rearrangement links TRBV15 to TRBJ1-4; maybe TRBD1 (6 bases). This CDR3 is built from 15 residues. Trimming removed 5 bases from V and 8 bases from J, with 18 bases in between. The germline V gene encodes CDR1 LNHNV and CDR2 YYDKDF (reference sequence). The DNA of the CDR3 is TGTGCCACCAGCGGAACCAAGGGGGTGGGGGAAAAACTGTTTTTT. Its protein product is CATSGTKGVGEKLFF.

The rearrangement links TRBV7-9 to TRBJ1-3; 7 bases fit TRBD1. The length of the CDR3 is 16 residues. V lost 1 base and J lost 3; bases outside the gene matches: 6. The germline V gene encodes CDR1 SEHNR and CDR2 FQNEAQ (reference sequence). The CDR3: CASSLVQWDSGNTIYF. CDR3 bases: TGTGCCAGCAGCTTAGTTCAGTGGGACAGTGGAAACACCATATATTTT.

The V gene is TRBV5-1, the J gene TRBJ1-4, with D possibly matching TRBD1 (5 bases). CDR1 and CDR2 from the germline V gene are SGHRS and YFSETQ. Trimming took off 2 bases at V and 8 bases at J, with 13 bases between the two ends. The CDR3 loop spans 14 amino acids. The CDR3 coding sequence is TGCGCCAGCAGCTTCGGCAGGGTAACGGAAAAACTGTTTTTT. This codes for CASSFGRVTEKLFF.

The rearrangement joins TRBV6-6 to TRBJ2-1, with TRBD2 identical over 12 bases. This CDR3 is 16 amino acids long. Germline V gene lookup returns CDR1 MNHNY and CDR2 SVGAGI (reference sequence). V dropped 0 bases and J dropped 10; count of bases not matched to a gene: 7. The CDR3 spells CASSYSLAGGPLEQFF. In DNA, the CDR3 is TGTGCCAGCAGTTACTCCCTAGCGGGAGGGCCCCTCGAGCAGTTCTTC.